This T cell receptor beta chain emerged from a study of blood T cell repertoires in COVID-19. Overall study: Specimens from acute and convalescent COVID-19 originated in the United States, Italy and Spain. In each case, the material was cDNA or gDNA derived from T cells, B-cell-depleted T cells, or PBMCs.

During active infection, Seattle patients enrolled and were then monitored through disease. How the authors handled the data: Estimates of nucleated cell counts were drawn from the amplification of reference gene primers. Sequenced by immunoSEQ multiplex PCR; TCRdb stores in-frame clones only, minus some. The V and J calls and clone size were taken over from that table, and D and trimming were inferred from the DNA. Of approximately 180,000 clones in the sample, around nine tenths were seen once. This clone was seen a handful of times. The ends lost 3 bases at V and 5 bases at J; junction bases unmatched: 4. The CDR3 sequence is 14 residues long. In germline, CDR1 is SGHTA, CDR2 FQGNSA.

This TCR derives from a woman in her seventies with COVID-19, enrolled during active disease. The chain is built from TRBV7-2 and TRBJ2-4; 7 bases map to TRBD1. The sequencing input was peripheral blood. The CDR3 nucleotides are TGTGCCAGCAGCTTTATGGGGACAGAAAACATTCAGTACTTC. Protein: CASSFMGTENIQYF.